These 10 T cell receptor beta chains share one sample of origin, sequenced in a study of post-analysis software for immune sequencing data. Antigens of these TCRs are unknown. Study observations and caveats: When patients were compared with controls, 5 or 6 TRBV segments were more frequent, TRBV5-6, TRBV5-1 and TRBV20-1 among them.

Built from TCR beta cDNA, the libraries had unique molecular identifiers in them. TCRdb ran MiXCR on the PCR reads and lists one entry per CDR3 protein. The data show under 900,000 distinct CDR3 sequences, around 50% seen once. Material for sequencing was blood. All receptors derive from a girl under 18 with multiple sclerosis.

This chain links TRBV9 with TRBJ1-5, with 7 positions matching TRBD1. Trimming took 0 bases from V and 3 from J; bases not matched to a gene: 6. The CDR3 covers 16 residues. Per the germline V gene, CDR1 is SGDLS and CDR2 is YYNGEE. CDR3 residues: CASSVAGTELNQPQHF. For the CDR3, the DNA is TGTGCCAGCAGCGTAGCGGGGACAGAGCTCAATCAGCCCCAGCATTTT.

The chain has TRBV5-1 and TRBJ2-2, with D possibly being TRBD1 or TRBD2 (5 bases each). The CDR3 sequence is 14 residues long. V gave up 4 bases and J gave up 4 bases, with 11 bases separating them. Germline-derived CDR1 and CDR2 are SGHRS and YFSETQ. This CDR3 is CASSGGPVTGELFF. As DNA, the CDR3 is TGCGCCAGCAGCGGGGGACCGGTCACCGGGGAGCTGTTTTTT.

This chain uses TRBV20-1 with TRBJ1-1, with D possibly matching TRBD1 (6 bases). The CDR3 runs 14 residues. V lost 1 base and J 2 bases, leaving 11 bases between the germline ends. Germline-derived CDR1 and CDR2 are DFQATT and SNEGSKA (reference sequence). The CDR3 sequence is CSARVTGSNTEAFF. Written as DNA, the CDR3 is TGCAGTGCTAGAGTAACAGGGAGCAACACTGAAGCTTTCTTT.

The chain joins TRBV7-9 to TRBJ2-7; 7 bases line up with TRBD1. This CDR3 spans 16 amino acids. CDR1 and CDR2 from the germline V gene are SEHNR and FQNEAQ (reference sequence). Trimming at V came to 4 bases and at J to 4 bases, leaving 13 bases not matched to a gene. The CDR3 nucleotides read TGTGCCAGCAGCTCGCCGGGCCAGGGGGATCCATACGAGCAGTACTTC. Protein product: CASSSPGQGDPYEQYF.

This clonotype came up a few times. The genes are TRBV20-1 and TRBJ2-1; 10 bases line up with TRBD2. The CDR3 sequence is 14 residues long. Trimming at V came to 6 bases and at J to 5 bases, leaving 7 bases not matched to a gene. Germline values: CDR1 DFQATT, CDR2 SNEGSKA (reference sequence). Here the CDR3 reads CSASAGTSDNEQFF. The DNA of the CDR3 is TGCAGTGCCTCAGCCGGGACTAGCGACAATGAGCAGTTCTTC.

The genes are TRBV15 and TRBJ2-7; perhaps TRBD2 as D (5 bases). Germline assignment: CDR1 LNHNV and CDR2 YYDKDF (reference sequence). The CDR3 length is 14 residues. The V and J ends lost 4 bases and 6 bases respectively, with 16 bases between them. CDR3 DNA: TGTGCCACCAGCAAGCCGGAATTACGGGGCGAGCAGTACTTC. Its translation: CATSKPELRGEQYF.

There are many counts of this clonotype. CDR3 in DNA: TGCGCCAGCAGCTTGGGGCGTACCTCCTACGAGCAGTACTTC. Its protein is CASSLGRTSYEQYF. V gene TRBV5-1 combines with J gene TRBJ2-7; no clear D. Germline V gene lookup returns CDR1 SGHRS and CDR2 YFSETQ. Trimming stripped 0 bases from V and 0 bases from J, with 7 bases between. The CDR3 consists of 14 residues.

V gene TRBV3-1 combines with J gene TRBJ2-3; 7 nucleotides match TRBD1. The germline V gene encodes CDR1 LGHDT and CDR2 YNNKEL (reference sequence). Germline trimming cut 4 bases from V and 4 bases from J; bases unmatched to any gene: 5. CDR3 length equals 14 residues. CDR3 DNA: TGTGCCAGCAGCCGGGACAGTCTTGCAGATACGCAGTATTTT. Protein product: CASSRDSLADTQYF.

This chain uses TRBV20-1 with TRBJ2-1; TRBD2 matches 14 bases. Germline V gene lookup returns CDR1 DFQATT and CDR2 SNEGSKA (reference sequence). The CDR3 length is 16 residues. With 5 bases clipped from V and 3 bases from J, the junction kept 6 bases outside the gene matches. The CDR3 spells CSADRLAGGGYNEQFF. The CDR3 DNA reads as TGCAGTGCTGACCGACTAGCGGGAGGGGGCTACAATGAGCAGTTCTTC.

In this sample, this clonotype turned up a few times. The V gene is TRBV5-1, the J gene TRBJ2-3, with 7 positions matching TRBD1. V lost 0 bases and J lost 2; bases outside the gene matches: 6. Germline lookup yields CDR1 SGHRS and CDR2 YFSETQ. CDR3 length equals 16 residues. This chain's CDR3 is CASSLGGQGVTDTQYF. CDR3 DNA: TGCGCCAGCAGCTTGGGCGGTCAGGGGGTCACAGATACGCAGTATTTT.